This passage covers 12 T cell receptor beta chains from one sample sequenced in a study of blood T cells in healthy people across ages. Primers used in a second PCR of roughly 6 to 11 cycles were a sample-barcoded 5' primer and a J-beta primer mix. A single record per CDR3 protein comes from TCRdb applying MiXCR to the 5' RACE reads. Of 540,000 or so distinct CDR3 sequences in the sample, roughly a quarter are singletons; the top ten hold less than 20%. The specimen sequenced was blood. The receptors come from a woman in her seventies in good health.

This clonotype was found a few times. The CDR3 region has the DNA TGTGCCAGCAGCCCGGGGGACAGGGTAGCCTACACCTTC. This encodes CASSPGDRVAYTF. The chain joins TRBV7-2 to TRBJ1-2, with 9 bases matching TRBD1. Trimming took 5 bases from V and 10 from J; bases not matched to a gene: 8. This CDR3 region has 13 residues. The V gene's germline CDR1 is SGHTA and CDR2 FQGNSA. The whole variable domain, filled in from reference TRBV7-2 and TRBJ1-2, reads GAGVSQSPSNKVTEKGKDVELRCDPISGHTALYWYRQSLGQGLEFLIYFQGNSAPDKSGLPSDRFSAERTGGSVSTLTIQRTQQEDSAVYLCASSPGDRVAYTFGSGTRLTVV.

The J gene is TRBJ2-7, the V gene TRBV3-1; unclear D gene. The CDR3 totals 15 residues. Trimming pared 3 bases from V and 0 bases from J, leaving 12 bases between. Germline V CDR1 and CDR2: LGHDT, YNNKEL (reference sequence). The CDR3 region is CASSQDWQTSYEQYF. The DNA for the CDR3 is TGTGCCAGCAGCCAGGATTGGCAGACCTCCTACGAGCAGTACTTC.

The V call is TRBV5-5, the J call TRBJ2-7; 7 bases agree with TRBD1. V shed 4 bases and J 4 bases; nucleotides not matched to a gene: 11. CDR3 length: 15 residues. Germline V gene data show CDR1 as SGHKS and CDR2 as YYEKEE (reference sequence). The CDR3 nucleotides read TGTGCCAGCAGCCAAATAACAGGGGCGAGATACGAGCAGTACTTC. Protein: CASSQITGARYEQYF. Full variable domain (remainder filled in from reference TRBV5-5 and TRBJ2-7): DAGVTQSPTHLIKTRGQQVTLRCSPISGHKSVSWYQQVLGQGPQFIFQYYEKEERGRGNFPDRFSARQFPNYSSELNVNALLLGDSALYLCASSQITGARYEQYFGPGTRLTVT.

The rearrangement uses TRBV12-3 or TRBV12-4 and TRBJ2-1, with D possibly being TRBD2 (6 bases). This CDR3 contains 15 residues. V lost 9 bases, J lost 0 bases, and 15 bases lay in between. CDR3 sequence: CASDSGHSSYNEQFF. The CDR3, as DNA: TGTGCCAGTGATAGCGGCCATAGCTCCTACAATGAGCAGTTCTTC.

This chain joins TRBV5-5 and TRBJ1-2; the match to TRBD1 covers 7 bases. CDR1 is SGHKS and CDR2 is YYEKEE in the germline V gene (reference sequence). V lost 4 bases and J lost 7; bases outside the gene matches: 13. The CDR3 sequence is 15 residues long. The CDR3 protein is CASSNEDRSRFGYTF. The CDR3 DNA sequence: TGTGCCAGCAGCAATGAGGACAGGTCGAGGTTTGGCTACACCTTC.

J is TRBJ1-2 and V is TRBV2, with D tentatively TRBD1 (5 bases). Per germline, CDR1 SNHLY and CDR2 FYNNEI. V lost 7 bases, J lost 2 bases, and 14 bases lay in between. The CDR3 contains 14 residues. The CDR3 loop is CASNKGAGNYGYTF. The CDR3 nucleotides are TGTGCCAGCAATAAAGGGGCAGGGAACTATGGCTACACCTTC.

In DNA, the CDR3 is TGTGCCAGCAGTAGCCGGGACGGGGAATACAATGAGCAGTTCTTC. Translated, it gives CASSSRDGEYNEQFF. The chain carries TRBV6-6 and TRBJ2-1; D may correspond to TRBD1 or TRBD2 (5 bases each). CDR3 length equals 15 residues. Germline V gives CDR1 MNHNY, CDR2 SVGAGI (reference sequence). Trimming pared 5 bases from V and 4 bases from J, leaving 15 bases between.

Only a few counts were recorded for this clonotype. Here the CDR3 DNA reads TGTGCCAGCAGTCGACTTGGGTTTAGCGGGGCCCGCGAGACCCAGTACTTC. Residues: CASSRLGFSGARETQYF. The chain links TRBV7-2 to TRBJ2-5, with 8 bases that match TRBD2. The germline gives CDR1 SGHTA, CDR2 FQGNSA. The V gene end was trimmed by 6 bases and the J gene end by 5 bases; junction bases not matched to a gene: 17. CDR3 length equals 17 residues.

The chain links TRBV29-1 to TRBJ1-1, with D unclear. The CDR3 has 12 amino acids. The V and J ends lost 4 bases and 2 bases respectively, with 8 bases between them. The germline V gene encodes CDR1 SQVTM and CDR2 ANQGSEA. As DNA, the CDR3 is TGCAGCGTTGGGTGGGTTAACACTGAAGCTTTCTTT. This encodes CSVGWVNTEAFF.

This clonotype was seen only a few times. The chain combines TRBV12-3 or TRBV12-4 with TRBJ2-5; the match to TRBD2 covers 8 bases. V shed 2 bases and J 1 base; nucleotides not matched to a gene: 6. The CDR3 runs 16 residues. The CDR3 DNA is TGTGCCAGCAGTTTAAGAAGCGGGGGAGTCCAAGAGACCCAGTACTTC. This sequence encodes CASSLRSGGVQETQYF.

This clonotype was observed a handful of times. The rearrangement links TRBV20-1 to TRBJ2-7; 8 nucleotides match TRBD2. J was trimmed by 2 bases and V by 0 bases; bases with no gene match: 6. The V gene's germline CDR1 is DFQATT and CDR2 SNEGSKA (reference sequence). This CDR3 is built from 15 residues. Written as DNA, the CDR3 is TGCAGTGCTAGAGAGGGTAGCGGGGACACCTACGAGCAGTACTTC. Its protein is CSAREGSGDTYEQYF.

The chain carries TRBV13 and TRBJ1-2; D is ambiguous. CDR1 is PRHDT and CDR2 is FYEKMQ in the germline V gene (reference sequence). The CDR3 is 15 residues long. V was clipped by 5 bases and J by 4 bases, with 17 bases between them. In DNA form, the CDR3 reads TGTGCCAGCAGCATCTGGGGAGATCACTCCTATGGCTACACCTTC. Protein sequence: CASSIWGDHSYGYTF.